This TCR beta chain is drawn from a study of blood T cell repertoires in COVID-19. In the study overall: Acute and convalescent COVID-19 samples came from the United States, Italy and Spain.

CDR1 and CDR2 (germline): SGHVS, FQNEAQ. CDR3 length: 15 residues. The junction had 6 bases not matched to a gene; V was cut back by 1 base and J by 5 bases. This clone was picked up a small number of times. Method: immunoSEQ multiplex PCR; TCRdb's copy keeps in-frame clones and lacks some. The repertoire holds approximately 260,000 clones, with approximately 81% as singletons. Participant age was 18 to 89 years, and participants resided in roughly 24 US areas. The sequence came from a woman between 50 and 59 years old who had been exposed to COVID-19. The J gene is TRBJ2-3, the V gene TRBV7-8; TRBD2 matches 7 bases. Sequenced: PBMCs or T cells enriched from blood (not recorded which). The DNA for the CDR3 is TGTGCCAGCAGCTTAGAACGCGGGGGAGGAGATACGCAGTATTTT. Translation gives CASSLERGGGDTQYF.